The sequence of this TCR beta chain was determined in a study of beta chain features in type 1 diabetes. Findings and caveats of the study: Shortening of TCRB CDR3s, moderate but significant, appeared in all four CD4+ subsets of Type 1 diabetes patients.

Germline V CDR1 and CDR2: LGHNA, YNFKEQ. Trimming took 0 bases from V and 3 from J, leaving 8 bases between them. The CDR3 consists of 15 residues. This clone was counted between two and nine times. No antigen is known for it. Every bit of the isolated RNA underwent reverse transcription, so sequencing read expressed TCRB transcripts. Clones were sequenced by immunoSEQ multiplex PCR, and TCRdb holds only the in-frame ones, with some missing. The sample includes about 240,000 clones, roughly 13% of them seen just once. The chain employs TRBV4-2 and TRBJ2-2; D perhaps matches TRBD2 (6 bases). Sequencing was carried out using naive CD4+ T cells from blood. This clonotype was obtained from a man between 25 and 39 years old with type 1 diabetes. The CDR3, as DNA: TGTGCCAGCAGCCAAGAGGGAGGTCACACCGGGGAGCTGTTTTTT. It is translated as CASSQEGGHTGELFF.